This T cell receptor beta chain was retrieved from a study of synovial regulatory T cells in juvenile arthritis. In germline, CDR1 is ENHRY, CDR2 SYGVKD. The CDR3 has 15 residues. No DNA is given. Synovial fluid was collected with matched peripheral blood from each patient with active arthritis. Assay: immunoSEQ multiplex PCR; the TCRdb copy retains only in-frame clones and omits some. The sample's table shows 1,500 or so clones. The TCR originated in a donor aged 2-30 years with juvenile idiopathic arthritis. The chain combines TRBV10-3 with TRBJ2-1; absent DNA, TCRdb's TRBD2 call cannot be checked. Sequencing used Treg cells from the synovium. CDR3 residues: CAISEWLAGVRGQFF.